This T cell receptor beta chain was retrieved from a study of control samples from healthy donors and cancer patients. Clones were read by immunoSEQ multiplex PCR, and TCRdb kept only the in-frame ones, dropping some. The profile shows approximately 150,000 clones, 85% to 90% of them singletons. The ends were cut back, 5 bases at V and 5 bases at J, with 16 bases in the middle. This CDR3 is built from 14 residues. Germline values: CDR1 SGHTA, CDR2 FQGNSA. The sample was blood. The chain is built from TRBV7-2 and TRBJ2-7; D is possibly TRBD2 (6 bases). This TCR was recovered from a man aged 18 to 30 in good health. CDR3 sequence (DNA): TGTGCCAGCAGCACCCTCCGGGGGAGGAACGAGCAGTACTTC. This gives the protein CASSTLRGRNEQYF.